One and the same sample provided the 14 T cell receptor beta chains below, sequenced in a study of blood T cell repertoires in COVID-19. Clones were sequenced by immunoSEQ multiplex PCR, and TCRdb holds only the in-frame ones, with some missing. The profile covers 140,000 or so clones, with over 70% appearing a single time and about 1.8% taken by the ten largest. The sample consisted of peripheral blood. All receptors derive from a woman aged 55-69 years with acute or convalescent COVID-19.

This chain uses TRBV6-5 with TRBJ2-5; 8 bases align to TRBD2. Trimming cost V 3 bases and J 5 bases; bases outside gene matches: 11. The germline V gene has CDR1 MNHEY and CDR2 SVGAGI. This CDR3 region has 16 residues. This chain's CDR3 is CASSYHGRASKETQYF. CDR3 sequence (DNA): TGTGCCAGCAGTTATCACGGGAGGGCCTCAAAGGAGACCCAGTACTTC.

For the CDR3, the DNA is TGTGCCAGCAGTCCTTGGGACAGTAACTATGGCTACACCTTC. This encodes CASSPWDSNYGYTF. The rearrangement uses TRBV28 and TRBJ1-2; 7 nucleotides line up with TRBD1. Germline V gene lookup returns CDR1 MDHEN and CDR2 SYDVKM. Trimming cost V 5 bases and J 1 base; bases outside gene matches: 4. The CDR3 has 14 amino acids.

V gene TRBV9 combines with J gene TRBJ1-2; TRBD1 matches 7 bases. J lost 3 bases, V lost 3 bases, and 17 bases had no gene match. CDR3 length: 18 residues. Germline CDR1 is SGDLS and CDR2 is YYNGEE. The CDR3 region has the DNA TGTGCCAGCAGCGCAGGGGGGAAGTCTTTACCTACAGACTATGGCTACACCTTC. This translates into CASSAGGKSLPTDYGYTF.

V usage is TRBV27 and J usage is TRBJ2-5; D is possibly TRBD2 (5 bases). V lost 0 bases, J lost 5 bases, and 16 bases lay in between. CDR1 is MNHEY, CDR2 SMNVEV, per germline (reference sequence). CDR3 length: 16 amino acids. CDR3 sequence (DNA): TGTGCCAGCAGTTTATCCTTGGGTCGGGGAGAGGAGACCCAGTACTTC. It codes for CASSLSLGRGEETQYF.

The V call is TRBV24-1, the J call TRBJ2-2; perhaps TRBD1 as D (5 bases). The V gene's germline CDR1 is KGHDR and CDR2 SFDVKD. Trimming shortened V by 9 bases and J by 3 bases, and 13 bases separated the two germline ends. The CDR3 covers 14 residues. The CDR3 here is CATAPDSYTGELFF. The CDR3 bases are TGTGCCACCGCTCCTGACAGTTACACCGGGGAGCTGTTTTTT.

This sequence joins TRBV7-2 and TRBJ2-1; D might be TRBD1 (5 bases). The germline V gene encodes CDR1 SGHTA and CDR2 FQGNSA. The CDR3 has 15 amino acids. V lost 5 bases to trimming and J lost 3 bases, with 14 bases between them. CDR3 DNA: TGTGCCAGCAGCCCCCCCCGAGACAGCTACAATGAGCAGTTCTTC. This sequence encodes CASSPPRDSYNEQFF. Full variable domain (remainder filled in from reference TRBV7-2 and TRBJ2-1): GAGVSQSPSNKVTEKGKDVELRCDPISGHTALYWYRQSLGQGLEFLIYFQGNSAPDKSGLPSDRFSAERTGGSVSTLTIQRTQQEDSAVYLCASSPPRDSYNEQFFGPGTRLTVL.

This clone was counted between two and nine times. The chain uses TRBV18 and TRBJ2-2, with D maybe TRBD1 (6 bases). This CDR3 spans 15 amino acids. The germline V and J ends were trimmed by 2 bases and 13 bases, with 20 bases remaining between them. Germline-derived CDR1 and CDR2 are KGHSH and LQKENI. The CDR3, as DNA: TGTGCCAGCTCACCATTCTCAGGGGAAATAGAAAGGCTGTTTTTT. Protein: CASSPFSGEIERLFF.

The chain uses TRBV7-9 and TRBJ2-7, with 7 bases aligning to TRBD1. V lost 1 base, J lost 2 bases, and 2 bases stayed unmatched. The CDR3 length is 14 residues. Germline loops: CDR1 SEHNR, CDR2 FQNEAQ (reference sequence). The CDR3: CASSLGQGAYEQYF. The CDR3 DNA reads TGTGCCAGCAGCTTAGGGCAGGGGGCCTACGAGCAGTACTTC.

V is TRBV28 and J is TRBJ2-1, with D tentatively TRBD1 (5 bases). The V and J ends lost 8 bases and 7 bases respectively, with 15 bases between them. Germline V lookup: CDR1 MDHEN, CDR2 SYDVKM. CDR3 length equals 13 residues. As DNA, the CDR3 is TGTGCCAGCCGGAATGACAGATTGAATGAGCAGTTCTTC. Protein sequence: CASRNDRLNEQFF.

This chain joins TRBV18 and TRBJ1-1, with D possibly matching TRBD1 (6 bases). The CDR3 length is 13 residues. Per the germline V gene, CDR1 is KGHSH and CDR2 is LQKENI. V was pared by 4 bases and J by 9 bases, with 15 bases between. This CDR3 is CASSLSRGTQAFF. The CDR3 DNA reads as TGTGCCAGCTCACTATCGAGAGGGACACAAGCTTTCTTT.

The chain combines TRBV4-1 with TRBJ2-5; the D is unclear. CDR1 is MGHRA and CDR2 is YSYEKL in the germline V gene. V was pared by 1 base and J by 7 bases, with 13 bases between. This CDR3 is built from 14 residues. In nucleotides, the CDR3 is TGCGCCAGCAGCCAAGCATGGGCGACCCCGACCCAGTACTTC. Protein product: CASSQAWATPTQYF.

In DNA, the CDR3 is TGTGCCAGCAGTAGGGGGGGGGACTATGGCTACACCTTC. Protein sequence: CASSRGGDYGYTF. The rearrangement uses TRBV27 and TRBJ1-2; TRBD1 is a possible D gene (6 bases). V gave up 5 bases and J gave up 3 bases, with 10 bases separating them. CDR1 is MNHEY and CDR2 is SMNVEV in the germline V gene (reference sequence). The length of the CDR3 is 13 residues.

The rearrangement links TRBV7-9 to TRBJ2-3; D is ambiguous. V was shortened by 1 base and J by 3 bases, with 5 bases between the two germline ends. From germline, CDR1 is SEHNR and CDR2 FQNEAQ (reference sequence). The CDR3 is made up of 13 amino acids. CDR3 region: CASSLGSTDTQYF. The CDR3 DNA follows: TGTGCCAGCAGCTTAGGGAGTACAGATACGCAGTATTTT.

This clone was observed a single time. V usage is TRBV27 and J usage is TRBJ2-6; no definite D call. This CDR3 has 15 amino acids. Germline V gene lookup returns CDR1 MNHEY and CDR2 SMNVEV (reference sequence). With 5 bases removed from V and 0 bases from J, the gap between germline ends came to 8 bases. CDR3 protein: CASSLRSSGANVLTF. Here the CDR3 DNA reads TGTGCCAGCAGTCTCCGGTCCTCTGGGGCCAACGTCCTGACTTTC.